The present T cell receptor (beta chain) was sequenced within a study of siplizumab effects on memory and regulatory T cells. Per germline, CDR1 MNHEY and CDR2 SMNVEV (reference sequence). The length of the CDR3 is 17 residues. The J segment lost 7 bases and the V segment lost 3 bases, leaving 13 bases of the junction unmatched. This clone has a single count. The study assayed about 10^5 TCR templates per sample. TCRdb keeps only in-frame clones here, not all; method: immunoSEQ multiplex PCR. The repertoire holds approximately 100,000 clones, with 85% to 95% as singletons. This TCR derives from a human donor in good health. The material sequenced was Tregs sorted from blood. The V gene is TRBV27, the J gene TRBJ2-1, with 9 positions matching TRBD2. The CDR3 loop is CASSFSSAGGPRNEQFF. In DNA, the CDR3 is TGTGCCAGCAGTTTTTCCTCGGCGGGAGGGCCTAGGAATGAGCAGTTCTTC.